The present entry profiles one T cell receptor beta chain with its context. Germline V gives CDR1 LNHNV, CDR2 YYDKDF (reference sequence). This CDR3 is built from 14 residues. Trimming took 6 bases from V and 8 from J; bases not matched to a gene: 8. The data derive from a study of T cells after yellow fever vaccination. TCRdb redid the calling of the 5' RACE reads with MiXCR, one entry per CDR3 protein. Of 450,000 to 550,000 distinct CDR3 sequences listed, 20% to 25% are singletons. The rearrangement links TRBV15 to TRBJ2-2; 8 nucleotides match TRBD1. The sequence derives from a young man who received the YFV17D yellow fever vaccine. Specimen: PBMCs, collected roughly 20 days after the first yellow fever vaccination. CDR3 DNA: TGTGCCACCAGAGGACAGGGAACGTCGGGGGAGCTGTTTTTT. This gives the protein CATRGQGTSGELFF. The full variable domain, in which reference TRBV15 and TRBJ2-2 provide the parts outside the CDR3, is DAMVIQNPRYQVTQFGKPVTLSCSQTLNHNVMYWYQQKSSQAPKLLFHYYDKDFNNEADTPDNFQSRRPNTSFCFLDIRSPGLGDTAMYLCATRGQGTSGELFFGEGSRLTVL.